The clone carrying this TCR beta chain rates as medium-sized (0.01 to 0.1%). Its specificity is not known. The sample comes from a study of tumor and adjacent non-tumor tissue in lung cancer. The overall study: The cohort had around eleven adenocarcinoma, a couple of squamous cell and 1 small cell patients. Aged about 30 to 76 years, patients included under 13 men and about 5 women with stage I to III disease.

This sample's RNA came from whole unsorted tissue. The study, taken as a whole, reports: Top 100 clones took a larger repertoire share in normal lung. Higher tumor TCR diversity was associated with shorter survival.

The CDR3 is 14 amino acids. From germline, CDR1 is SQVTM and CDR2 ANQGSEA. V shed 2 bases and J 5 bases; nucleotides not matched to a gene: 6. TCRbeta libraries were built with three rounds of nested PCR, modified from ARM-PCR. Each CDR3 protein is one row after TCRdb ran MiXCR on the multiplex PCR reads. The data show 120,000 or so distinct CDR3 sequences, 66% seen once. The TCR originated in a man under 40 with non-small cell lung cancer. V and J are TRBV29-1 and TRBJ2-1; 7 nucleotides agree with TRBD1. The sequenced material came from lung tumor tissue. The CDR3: CSVEFRDRHNEQFF. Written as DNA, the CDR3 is TGCAGCGTTGAATTCAGGGACAGACACAATGAGCAGTTCTTC.